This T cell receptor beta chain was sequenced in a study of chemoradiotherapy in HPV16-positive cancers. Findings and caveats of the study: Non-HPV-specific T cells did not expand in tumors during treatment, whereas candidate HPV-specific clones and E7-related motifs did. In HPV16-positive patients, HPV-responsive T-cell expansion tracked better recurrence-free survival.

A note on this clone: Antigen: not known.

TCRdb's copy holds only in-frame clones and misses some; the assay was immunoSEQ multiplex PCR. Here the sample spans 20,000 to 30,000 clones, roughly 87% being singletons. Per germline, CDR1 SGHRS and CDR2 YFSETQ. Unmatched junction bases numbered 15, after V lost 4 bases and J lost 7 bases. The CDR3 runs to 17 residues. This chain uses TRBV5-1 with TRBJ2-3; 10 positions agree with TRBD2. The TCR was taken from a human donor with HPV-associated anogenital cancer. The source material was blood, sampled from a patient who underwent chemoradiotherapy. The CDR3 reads CASSLPPPSGRSNTQYF. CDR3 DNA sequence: TGCGCCAGCAGCCTCCCCCCCCCTAGCGGGAGATCAAATACGCAGTATTTT. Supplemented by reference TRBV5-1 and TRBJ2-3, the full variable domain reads KAGVTQTPRYLIKTRGQQVTLSCSPISGHRSVSWYQQTPGQGLQFLFEYFSETQRNKGNFPGRFSGRQFSNSRSEMNVSTLELGDSALYLCASSLPPPSGRSNTQYFGPGTRLTVL.